Below, 7 T cell receptor beta chains from the same sample are listed, as sequenced in a study of blood T cell repertoires in COVID-19. Profiled with immunoSEQ multiplex PCR; TCRdb holds only in-frame clones, not every one. The sample lists 100,000 or so clones, around nine tenths occurring once. Sample: peripheral blood. The receptors derive from a woman in her forties or fifties in a cohort sampled during active COVID-19.

CDR3: CASSLGGGDQYF. The DNA of the CDR3 is TGTGCCAGCAGCTTAGGGGGAGGGGACCAGTACTTC. The rearrangement links TRBV7-9 to TRBJ2-7; 7 bases agree with TRBD2. The CDR3 contains 12 residues. The J segment lost 10 bases and the V segment lost 1 base, leaving 4 bases of the junction unmatched. Germline values: CDR1 SEHNR, CDR2 FQNEAQ (reference sequence).

This sequence joins TRBV5-1 and TRBJ2-1; 11 bases align to TRBD2. The germline CDR1 and CDR2 sequences are SGHRS and YFSETQ. Germline trimming cut 3 bases from V and 8 bases from J; bases unmatched to any gene: 7. The CDR3 runs to 15 residues. The CDR3 protein is CASSSASGGSYEQFF. The CDR3 nucleotides read TGCGCCAGCAGCTCCGCTAGCGGGGGGTCCTATGAGCAGTTCTTC.

The V and J genes are TRBV4-2 and TRBJ1-4; the match to TRBD1 covers 9 bases. CDR3 length: 15 amino acids. V shed 5 bases and J 6 bases; nucleotides not matched to a gene: 7. Germline-derived CDR1 and CDR2 are LGHNA and YNFKEQ. The CDR3 loop is CASSATGGSDEKLFF. Written as DNA, the CDR3 is TGTGCCAGCAGCGCTACAGGGGGCTCAGATGAAAAACTGTTTTTT.

The V and J genes are TRBV7-9 and TRBJ2-3; perhaps TRBD2 as D (6 bases). Germline assignment: CDR1 SEHNR and CDR2 FQNEAQ (reference sequence). CDR3 size: 12 residues. The V end lost 5 bases, the J end lost 10 bases, and 13 bases lay between the germline ends. The CDR3: CASSRDSEAQYF. The CDR3 nucleotides are TGTGCCAGCAGCCGGGACTCCGAGGCGCAGTATTTT. The full variable domain, in which reference TRBV7-9 and TRBJ2-3 provide the parts outside the CDR3, is DTGVSQNPRHKITKRGQNVTFRCDPISEHNRLYWYRQTLGQGPEFLTYFQNEAQLEKSRLLSDRFSAERPKGSFSTLEIQRTEQGDSAMYLCASSRDSEAQYFGPGTRLTVL.

The genes are TRBV2 and TRBJ2-7, with D possibly matching TRBD2 (5 bases). V lost 6 bases, J lost 6 bases, and 27 bases lay in between. The germline CDR1 and CDR2 sequences are SNHLY and FYNNEI. This CDR3 is 17 amino acids long. Here the CDR3 DNA reads TGTGCCAGCAGAGGCTGGGAAGAGGGTTATTCTTCGTTCGAGCAGTACTTC. This gives the protein CASRGWEEGYSSFEQYF.

The chain links TRBV20-1 to TRBJ2-1, with D perhaps matching TRBD2 (6 bases). The length of the CDR3 is 14 residues. The V and J ends lost 3 bases and 4 bases respectively, with 13 bases between them. Germline V gives CDR1 DFQATT, CDR2 SNEGSKA (reference sequence). The DNA of the CDR3 is TGCAGTGCTAGTACGCGGGGAAGGTACAATGAGCAGTTCTTC. Protein: CSASTRGRYNEQFF.

V gene TRBV4-1 combines with J gene TRBJ2-7; D unresolved. Trimming cost V 4 bases and J 1 base, with 11 bases left between them. The CDR3 extends over 14 amino acids. CDR1 MGHRA and CDR2 YSYEKL come from the germline V gene. The CDR3 is CASSPPWSSYEQYF. CDR3 nucleotide sequence: TGCGCCAGCAGCCCCCCTTGGAGTTCCTACGAGCAGTACTTC.